The clone carrying this T cell receptor beta chain was seen just once. The germline V gene encodes CDR1 SGHRS and CDR2 YFSETQ. There are 15 residues in the CDR3. V lost 4 bases to trimming and J lost 9 bases; unmatched junction nucleotides: 10. The entry originates in a study of control samples from healthy donors and cancer patients. Clones were read by immunoSEQ multiplex PCR, and TCRdb kept only the in-frame ones, dropping some. The sample holds 20,000 or so clones, around 83% seen once. This chain uses TRBV5-1 with TRBJ2-1; 10 positions agree with TRBD2. The specimen was PBMCs. This TCR came from a man aged 55 to 70 with head and neck cancer. The CDR3 sequence is CASSGGTSVYPEQFF. CDR3 coding DNA: TGCGCCAGCAGCGGAGGGACTAGCGTCTATCCTGAGCAGTTCTTC. The variable domain in full, completed from reference TRBV5-1 and TRBJ2-1, reads KAGVTQTPRYLIKTRGQQVTLSCSPISGHRSVSWYQQTPGQGLQFLFEYFSETQRNKGNFPGRFSGRQFSNSRSEMNVSTLELGDSALYLCASSGGTSVYPEQFFGPGTRLTVL.